The present entry profiles one T cell receptor (beta chain) with its context. Its antigen is not known. The time point was: recipient sample about 28 days before transplant, after cytoreduction. These data belong to a study of T cell clonotyping in hematopoietic cell transplantation. Study in general: Recipients' pretransplant samples followed cytoreduction.

Germline CDR1 is MNHNY and CDR2 is SVGAGI (reference sequence). The CDR3 has 15 residues. V was cut by 5 bases and J by 0 bases, with 11 bases left in between. Profiling relied on immunoSEQ multiplex PCR, and the TCRdb table lists in-frame clones only, not all of them. The sample lists 20,000 to 25,000 clones, roughly 90% occurring once. General study findings and limits: Pathologically expanded recipient clonotypes increased progressively from day 30 to day 180 as diversity fell.

The input for sequencing was peripheral blood mononuclear cells, taken before stem cell transplant. The clonotype was recovered from a man younger than 35 with biphenotypic leukemia. Some clones in this sample may be carry-over from other donors' samples. The chain uses TRBV6-6 and TRBJ1-3, with TRBD1 as a possible D gene (6 bases). The CDR3 protein is CASSKNRDSGNTIYF. The CDR3 DNA follows: TGTGCCAGCAGTAAGAACAGGGACTCTGGAAACACCATATATTTT.